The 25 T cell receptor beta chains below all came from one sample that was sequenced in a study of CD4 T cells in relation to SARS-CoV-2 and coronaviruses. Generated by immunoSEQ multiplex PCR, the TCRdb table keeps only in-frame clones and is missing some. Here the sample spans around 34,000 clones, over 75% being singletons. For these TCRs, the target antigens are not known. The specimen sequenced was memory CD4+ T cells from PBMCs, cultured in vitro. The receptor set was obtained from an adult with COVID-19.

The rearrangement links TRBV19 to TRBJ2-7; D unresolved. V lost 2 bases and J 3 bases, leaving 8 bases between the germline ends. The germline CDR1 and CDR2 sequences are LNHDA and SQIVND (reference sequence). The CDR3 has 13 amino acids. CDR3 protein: CASSISRDYEQYF. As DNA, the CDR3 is TGTGCCAGTAGTATATCAAGGGACTACGAGCAGTACTTC.

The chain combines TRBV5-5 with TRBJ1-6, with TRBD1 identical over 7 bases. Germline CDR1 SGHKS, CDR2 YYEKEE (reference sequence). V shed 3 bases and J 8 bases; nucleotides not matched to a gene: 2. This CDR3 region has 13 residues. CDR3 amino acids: CASSSQGDSPLHF. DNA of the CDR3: TGTGCCAGCAGCTCGCAGGGGGATTCACCCCTCCACTTT.

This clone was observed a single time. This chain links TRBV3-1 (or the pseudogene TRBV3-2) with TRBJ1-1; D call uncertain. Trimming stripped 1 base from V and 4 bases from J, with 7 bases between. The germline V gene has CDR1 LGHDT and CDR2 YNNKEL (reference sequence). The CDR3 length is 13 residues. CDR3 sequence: CASSQVTGTEAFF. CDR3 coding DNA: TGTGCCAGCAGCCAAGTAACGGGCACTGAAGCTTTCTTT.

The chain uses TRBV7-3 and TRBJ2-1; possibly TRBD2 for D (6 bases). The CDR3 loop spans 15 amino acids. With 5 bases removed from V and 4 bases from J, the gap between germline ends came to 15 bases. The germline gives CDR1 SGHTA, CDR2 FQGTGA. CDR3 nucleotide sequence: TGTGCCAGCAGCCCAATAGCGGAGGGGTACAATGAGCAGTTCTTC. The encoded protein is CASSPIAEGYNEQFF.

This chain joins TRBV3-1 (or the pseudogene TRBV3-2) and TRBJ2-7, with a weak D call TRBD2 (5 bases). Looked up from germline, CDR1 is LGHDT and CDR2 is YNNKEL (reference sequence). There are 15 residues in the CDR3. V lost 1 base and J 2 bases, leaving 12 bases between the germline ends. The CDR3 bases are TGTGCCAGCAGCCAAGCAGGCGCGGGCCCCTACGAGCAGTACTTC. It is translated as CASSQAGAGPYEQYF.

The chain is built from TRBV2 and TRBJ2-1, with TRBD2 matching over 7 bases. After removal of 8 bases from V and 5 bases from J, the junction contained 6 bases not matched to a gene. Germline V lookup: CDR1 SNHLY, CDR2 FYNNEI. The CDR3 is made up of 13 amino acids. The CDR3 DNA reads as TGTGCCAGCGCTTGGGACTACAACAATGAGCAGTTCTTC. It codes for CASAWDYNNEQFF.

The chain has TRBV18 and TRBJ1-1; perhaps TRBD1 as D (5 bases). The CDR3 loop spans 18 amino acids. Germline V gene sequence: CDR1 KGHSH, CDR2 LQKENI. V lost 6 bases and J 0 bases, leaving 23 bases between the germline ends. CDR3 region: CASSPSGRGRLMNTEAFF. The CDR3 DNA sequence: TGTGCCAGCTCTCCCAGTGGTAGGGGTCGACTTATGAACACTGAAGCTTTCTTT.

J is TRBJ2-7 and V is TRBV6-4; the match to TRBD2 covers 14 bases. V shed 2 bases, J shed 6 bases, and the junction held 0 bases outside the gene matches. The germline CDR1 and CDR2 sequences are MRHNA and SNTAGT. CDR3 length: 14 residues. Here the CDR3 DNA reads TGTGCCAGCAGTGACGGGACTAGCGGGAGCGAGCAGTACTTC. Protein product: CASSDGTSGSEQYF.

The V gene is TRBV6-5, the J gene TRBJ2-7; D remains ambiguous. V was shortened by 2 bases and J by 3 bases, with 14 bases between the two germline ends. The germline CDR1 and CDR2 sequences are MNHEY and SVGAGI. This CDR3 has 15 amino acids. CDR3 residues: CASSYTHRPRYEQYF. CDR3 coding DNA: TGTGCCAGCAGTTACACACATCGGCCACGCTACGAGCAGTACTTC.

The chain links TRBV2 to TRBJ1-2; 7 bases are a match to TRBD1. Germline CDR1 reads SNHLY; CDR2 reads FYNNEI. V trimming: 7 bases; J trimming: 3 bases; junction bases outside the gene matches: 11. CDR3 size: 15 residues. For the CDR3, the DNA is TGTGCCAGCACCTTAAGGGACAGTCCCTACTATGGCTACACCTTC. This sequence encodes CASTLRDSPYYGYTF. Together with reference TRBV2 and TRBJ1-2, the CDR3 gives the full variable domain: EPEVTQTPSHQVTQMGQEVILRCVPISNHLYFYWYRQILGQKVEFLVSFYNNEISEKSEIFDDQFSVERPDGSNFTLKIRSTKLEDSAMYFCASTLRDSPYYGYTFGSGTRLTVV.

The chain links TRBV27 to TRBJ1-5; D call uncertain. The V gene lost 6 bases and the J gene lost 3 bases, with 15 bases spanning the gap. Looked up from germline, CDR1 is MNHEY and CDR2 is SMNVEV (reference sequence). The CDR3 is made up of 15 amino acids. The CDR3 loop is CASRSLEQNNQPQHF. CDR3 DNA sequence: TGTGCCAGCAGGAGTTTAGAACAGAACAATCAGCCCCAGCATTTT.

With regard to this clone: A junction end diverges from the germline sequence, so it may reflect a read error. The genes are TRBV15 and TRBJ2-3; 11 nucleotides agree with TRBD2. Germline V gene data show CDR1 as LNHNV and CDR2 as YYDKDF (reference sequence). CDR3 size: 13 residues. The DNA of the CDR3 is TGTGCCACCAGCAGAGAGGGGGGGACTAGCGGACAATTT. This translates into CATSREGGTSGQF.

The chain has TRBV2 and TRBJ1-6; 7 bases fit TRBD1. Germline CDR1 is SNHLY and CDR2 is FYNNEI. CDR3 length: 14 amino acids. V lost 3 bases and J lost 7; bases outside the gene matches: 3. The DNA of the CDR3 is TGTGCCAGCAGTGACTCGGGACAGAATTCACCCCTCCACTTT. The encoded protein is CASSDSGQNSPLHF.

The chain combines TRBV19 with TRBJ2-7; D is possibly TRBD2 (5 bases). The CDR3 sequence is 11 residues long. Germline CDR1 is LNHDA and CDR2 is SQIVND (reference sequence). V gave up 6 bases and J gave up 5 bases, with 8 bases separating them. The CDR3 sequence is CASRDSHEQYF. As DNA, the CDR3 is TGTGCCAGTAGGGACTCTCACGAGCAGTACTTC. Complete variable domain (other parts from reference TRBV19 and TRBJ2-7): DGGITQSPKYLFRKEGQNVTLSCEQNLNHDAMYWYRQDPGQGLRLIYYSQIVNDFQKGDIAEGYSVSREKKESFPLTVTSAQKNPTAFYLCASRDSHEQYFGPGTRLTVT.

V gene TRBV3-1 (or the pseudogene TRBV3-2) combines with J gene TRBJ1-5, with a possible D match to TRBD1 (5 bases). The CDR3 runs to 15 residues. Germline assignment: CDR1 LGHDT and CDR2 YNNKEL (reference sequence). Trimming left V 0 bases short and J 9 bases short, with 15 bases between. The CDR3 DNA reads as TGTGCCAGCAGCCAAGACCCTGCAGGGTCCACGCCCCAGCATTTT. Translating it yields CASSQDPAGSTPQHF.

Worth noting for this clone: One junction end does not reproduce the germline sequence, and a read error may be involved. CDR3 residues: CAWSQSRDRVF. In DNA form, the CDR3 reads TGTGCCTGGAGCCAATCCCGGGACAGGGTTTTT. This chain joins TRBV30 and TRBJ1-4; 9 bases agree with TRBD1. The V gene's germline CDR1 is GTSNPN and CDR2 SVGIG (reference sequence). The CDR3 is 11 amino acids.

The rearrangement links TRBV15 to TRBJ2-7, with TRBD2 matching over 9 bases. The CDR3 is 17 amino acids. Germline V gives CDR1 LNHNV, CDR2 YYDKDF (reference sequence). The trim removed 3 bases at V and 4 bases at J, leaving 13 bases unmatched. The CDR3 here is CATSSWLAGSTKYEQYF. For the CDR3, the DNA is TGTGCCACCAGCAGCTGGCTAGCGGGATCCACAAAGTACGAGCAGTACTTC.

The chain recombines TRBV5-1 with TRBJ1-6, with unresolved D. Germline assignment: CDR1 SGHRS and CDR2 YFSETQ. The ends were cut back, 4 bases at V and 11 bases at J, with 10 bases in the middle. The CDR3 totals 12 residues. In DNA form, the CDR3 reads TGCGCCAGCAGCATAGGGAGACCACCCCTCCACTTT. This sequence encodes CASSIGRPPLHF.

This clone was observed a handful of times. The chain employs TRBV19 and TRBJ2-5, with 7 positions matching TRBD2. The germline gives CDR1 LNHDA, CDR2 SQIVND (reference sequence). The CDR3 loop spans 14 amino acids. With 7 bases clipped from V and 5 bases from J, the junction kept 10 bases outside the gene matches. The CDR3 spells CASMSRGTMETQYF. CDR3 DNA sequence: TGTGCCAGTATGTCTCGAGGGACTATGGAGACCCAGTACTTC. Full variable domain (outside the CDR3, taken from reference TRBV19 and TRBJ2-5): DGGITQSPKYLFRKEGQNVTLSCEQNLNHDAMYWYRQDPGQGLRLIYYSQIVNDFQKGDIAEGYSVSREKKESFPLTVTSAQKNPTAFYLCASMSRGTMETQYFGPGTRLLVL.

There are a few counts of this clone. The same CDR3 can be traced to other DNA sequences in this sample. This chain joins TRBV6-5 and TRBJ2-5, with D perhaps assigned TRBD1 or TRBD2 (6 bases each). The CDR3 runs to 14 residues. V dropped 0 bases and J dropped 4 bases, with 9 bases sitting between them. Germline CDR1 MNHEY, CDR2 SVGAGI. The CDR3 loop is CASSYSRGVETQYF. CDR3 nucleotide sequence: TGTGCCAGCAGTTACTCGAGGGGGGTAGAGACCCAGTACTTC.

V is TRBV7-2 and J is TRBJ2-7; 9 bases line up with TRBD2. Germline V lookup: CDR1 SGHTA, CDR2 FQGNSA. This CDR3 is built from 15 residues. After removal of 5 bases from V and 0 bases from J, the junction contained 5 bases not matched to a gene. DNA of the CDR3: TGTGCCAGCAGCACAGCGGGAGGAAGCTCCTACGAGCAGTACTTC. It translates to CASSTAGGSSYEQYF.

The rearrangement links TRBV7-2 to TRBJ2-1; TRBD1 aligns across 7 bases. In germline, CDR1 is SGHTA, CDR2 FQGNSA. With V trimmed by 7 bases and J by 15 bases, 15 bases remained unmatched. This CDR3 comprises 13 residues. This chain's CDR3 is CASTKVLGGKGFF. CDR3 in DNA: TGTGCCAGCACTAAGGTTCTAGGGGGCAAGGGGTTCTTC.

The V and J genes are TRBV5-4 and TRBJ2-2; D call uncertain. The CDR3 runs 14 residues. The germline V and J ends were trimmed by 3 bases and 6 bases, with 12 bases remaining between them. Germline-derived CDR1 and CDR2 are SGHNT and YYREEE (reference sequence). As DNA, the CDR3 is TGTGCCAGCAGCTATAAAGCCACTCCCGGGGAGCTGTTTTTT. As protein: CASSYKATPGELFF.

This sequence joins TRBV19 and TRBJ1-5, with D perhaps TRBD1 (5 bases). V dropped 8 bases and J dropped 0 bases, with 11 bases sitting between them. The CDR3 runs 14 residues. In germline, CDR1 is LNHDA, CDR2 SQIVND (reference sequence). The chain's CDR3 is CASPRDFSNQPQHF. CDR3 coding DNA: TGTGCCAGTCCTAGGGACTTTAGCAATCAGCCCCAGCATTTT.

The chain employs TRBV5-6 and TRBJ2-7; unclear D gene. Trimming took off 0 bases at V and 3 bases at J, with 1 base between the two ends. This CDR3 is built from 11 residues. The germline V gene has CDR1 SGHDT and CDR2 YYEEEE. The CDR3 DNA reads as TGTGCCAGCAGCTTGGACTACGAGCAGTACTTC. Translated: CASSLDYEQYF.